The present T cell receptor (beta chain) was sequenced within a study of patients and donors after allogeneic stem cell transplantation. In germline, CDR1 is ENHRY, CDR2 SYGVKD. Trimming pared 2 bases from V and 1 base from J, leaving 11 bases between. This CDR3 is 15 amino acids long. TCRdb reprocessed the RT-PCR reads with MiXCR, giving one entry per CDR3 protein. The table lists about a million distinct CDR3 sequences, approximately 19% of them singletons, with roughly 6.4% in the top ten. The source is a human donor who was either an allogeneic HSCT recipient or a stem cell or donor lymphocyte infusion donor (not recorded which). It is not recorded whose cells these are; they may come from a transplant donor. The specimen was blood, either unsorted or a sorted T cell fraction (not recorded which). The chain employs TRBV10-3 and TRBJ1-1; no reliable D call. Here the CDR3 reads CAISEGKTSNTEAFF. Here the CDR3 DNA reads TGTGCCATCAGTGAGGGTAAGACATCGAACACTGAAGCTTTCTTT.